This passage covers 32 T cell receptor beta chains from one sample sequenced in a study of T cell responses to AZD1222 COVID-19 vaccine. Produced via immunoSEQ multiplex PCR; TCRdb's table is partial and in-frame only. Here the sample spans around 100,000 clones, around nine tenths being singletons. Sequences were derived from peripheral blood, sampled on day 0 of AZD1222 vaccination. These receptors were collected from an adult in good health.

Here the CDR3 DNA reads TGTGCCAGCAGCTTAGTATTAGGACAGGGGATAGATGAGCAGTTCTTC. It is translated as CASSLVLGQGIDEQFF. This chain connects TRBV7-2 to TRBJ2-1; 9 bases match TRBD1. V dropped 1 base and J dropped 8; count of bases not matched to a gene: 9. CDR3 length: 16 residues. The germline CDR1 and CDR2 sequences are SGHTA and FQGNSA.

The V gene is TRBV3-1 (or the pseudogene TRBV3-2), the J gene TRBJ2-7; 12 bases fit TRBD2. The CDR3 is 17 residues long. Germline assignment: CDR1 LGHDT and CDR2 YNNKEL (reference sequence). Unmatched junction bases numbered 10, after V lost 0 bases and J lost 7 bases. CDR3 sequence reads: CASSQEWERTSGTEQYF. Here the CDR3 DNA reads TGTGCCAGCAGCCAAGAATGGGAGAGGACTAGCGGGACGGAGCAGTACTTC.

This clone appeared once. CDR3 in amino acids: CASSQDSGSLTQYF. The DNA for the CDR3 is TGTGCCAGCAGCCAAGATAGCGGGAGCCTGACGCAGTATTTT. J is TRBJ2-3 and V is TRBV4-2, with 9 bases aligning to TRBD2. V lost 0 bases and J lost 9; bases outside the gene matches: 4. The CDR3 covers 14 residues. In germline, CDR1 is LGHNA, CDR2 YNFKEQ.

The chain combines TRBV29-1 with TRBJ1-1; D might be TRBD1 (6 bases). Germline V gene sequence: CDR1 SQVTM, CDR2 ANQGSEA. This CDR3 comprises 12 residues. The germline V and J ends were trimmed by 3 bases and 8 bases, with 13 bases remaining between them. CDR3 bases: TGCAGCGTTGATGGGGGGGGCGGAGAAGCTTTCTTT. This sequence encodes CSVDGGGGEAFF.

V and J are TRBV3-1 (or the pseudogene TRBV3-2) and TRBJ1-5, with 7 bases aligning to TRBD1. The CDR3 spans 14 residues. V shed 5 bases and J 4 bases; nucleotides not matched to a gene: 5. Germline CDR1 LGHDT, CDR2 YNNKEL (reference sequence). CDR3: CASSDRALNQPQHF. CDR3 DNA sequence: TGTGCCAGCAGCGACAGGGCGCTAAATCAGCCCCAGCATTTT.

Note on this clone: Other nucleotide sequences from this sample produce the same CDR3. The CDR3 loop reads CASSLALAGTYNEQFF. The CDR3 bases are TGTGCCAGCAGCTTAGCGCTAGCGGGTACCTACAATGAGCAGTTCTTC. The chain couples TRBV7-9 to TRBJ2-1; TRBD2 matches 8 bases. Germline-derived CDR1 and CDR2 are SEHNR and FQNEAQ (reference sequence). CDR3 length equals 16 residues. J lost 2 bases, V lost 0 bases, and 3 bases had no gene match.

The gene calls are TRBV27 and TRBJ2-1, with D tentatively TRBD1 (6 bases). CDR1 and CDR2 from the germline V gene are MNHEY and SMNVEV (reference sequence). Trimming took off 6 bases at V and 4 bases at J, with 16 bases between the two ends. The CDR3 is 15 residues long. DNA for the CDR3: TGTGCCAGCAGAAACAGGGCAGGAGGATACAATGAGCAGTTCTTC. Protein: CASRNRAGGYNEQFF.

This chain uses TRBV30 with TRBJ1-6, with 7 nucleotides matching TRBD1. Germline loops: CDR1 GTSNPN, CDR2 SVGIG (reference sequence). The ends lost 2 bases at V and 6 bases at J; junction bases unmatched: 10. The CDR3 runs to 16 residues. DNA for the CDR3: TGTGCCTGGAGTTCCAGGGGGTCTATGTCTAATTCACCCCTCCACTTT. Encoded protein: CAWSSRGSMSNSPLHF. The full variable domain, completed using reference TRBV30 and TRBJ1-6, is SQTIHQWPATLVQPVGSPLSLECTVEGTSNPNLYWYRQAAGRGLQLLFYSVGIGQISSEVPQNLSASRPQDRQFILSSKKLLLSDSGFYLCAWSSRGSMSNSPLHFGNGTRLTVT.

This chain links TRBV7-3 with TRBJ1-2; D not resolved. Germline CDR1 SGHTA, CDR2 FQGTGA. V dropped 2 bases and J dropped 3 bases, with 7 bases sitting between them. The CDR3 length is 13 residues. CDR3 in amino acids: CASSLGVDYGYTF. As DNA, the CDR3 is TGTGCCAGCAGCTTAGGGGTTGACTATGGCTACACCTTC.

The J gene is TRBJ1-2, the V gene TRBV5-6; D unresolved. V was cut by 2 bases and J by 4 bases, with 12 bases left in between. The germline V gene encodes CDR1 SGHDT and CDR2 YYEEEE. This CDR3 region has 14 residues. The CDR3 sequence: CASSLRTSGYGYTF. In DNA form, the CDR3 reads TGTGCCAGCAGCTTAAGAACGAGTGGCTATGGCTACACCTTC.

The chain is built from TRBV28 and TRBJ1-5; D is ambiguous. Trimming shortened V by 10 bases and J by 5 bases, and 15 bases separated the two germline ends. The germline V gene has CDR1 MDHEN and CDR2 SYDVKM. The CDR3 consists of 13 residues. CDR3 in amino acids: CATVVLLDQPQHF. The CDR3 nucleotides read TGTGCCACGGTAGTGTTGTTGGATCAGCCCCAGCATTTT.

The chain recombines TRBV20-1 with TRBJ2-1; 8 bases match TRBD2. V lost 3 bases and J lost 6; bases outside the gene matches: 10. Germline-derived CDR1 and CDR2 are DFQATT and SNEGSKA (reference sequence). The CDR3 is 15 amino acids. CDR3 DNA sequence: TGCAGTGCTAGTCGGGGGACTAGTATGTCCAATGAGCAGTTCTTC. This sequence encodes CSASRGTSMSNEQFF.

The chain has TRBV19 and TRBJ2-7, with 7 bases fitting TRBD1. The CDR3 extends over 14 amino acids. Trimming at V came to 5 bases and at J to 2 bases, leaving 6 bases not matched to a gene. The germline CDR1 and CDR2 sequences are LNHDA and SQIVND (reference sequence). The CDR3 loop reads CASSLRQGTYEQYF. CDR3 DNA sequence: TGTGCCAGTAGTTTAAGACAGGGAACCTACGAGCAGTACTTC.

The genes are TRBV7-9 and TRBJ2-2; 9 nucleotides match TRBD1. The CDR3 is 15 amino acids. Looked up from germline, CDR1 is SEHNR and CDR2 is FQNEAQ (reference sequence). V trimming: 6 bases; J trimming: 5 bases; junction bases outside the gene matches: 7. The CDR3 region has the DNA TGTGCCAGCAGATCCAGGACAGGGGAGACCGGGGAGCTGTTTTTT. This encodes CASRSRTGETGELFF.

The chain carries TRBV23-1 and TRBJ2-7, with D uncertain. TRBV23-1 is an ORF for which the function is uncertain. V was cut by 6 bases and J by 0 bases, with 18 bases left in between. The CDR3 extends over 16 amino acids. CDR3 amino acids: CASSPSICYSSYEQYF. The CDR3 bases are TGCGCCAGCAGCCCTTCGATCTGTTATAGCTCCTACGAGCAGTACTTC.

Here the CDR3 reads CASSLRRQDSYEQYF. Written as DNA, the CDR3 is TGTGCCAGCAGTTTAAGACGACAGGACTCCTACGAGCAGTACTTC. V gene TRBV11-2 combines with J gene TRBJ2-7; TRBD1 is a possible D gene (6 bases). Germline CDR1 reads SGHAT; CDR2 reads FQNNGV. The CDR3 covers 15 residues. The germline V and J ends were trimmed by 6 bases and 0 bases, with 15 bases remaining between them.

This chain joins TRBV3-1 (or the pseudogene TRBV3-2) and TRBJ2-5; 8 positions match TRBD2. This CDR3 is 14 amino acids long. After removal of 3 bases from V and 2 bases from J, the junction contained 2 bases not matched to a gene. Germline V lookup: CDR1 LGHDT, CDR2 YNNKEL (reference sequence). The CDR3 spells CASSHSGTQETQYF. In DNA, the CDR3 is TGTGCCAGCAGCCATAGCGGGACTCAAGAGACCCAGTACTTC.

This chain links TRBV19 with TRBJ1-3; D gene uncertain. Germline assignment: CDR1 LNHDA and CDR2 SQIVND (reference sequence). V lost 8 bases and J lost 0, with 8 bases in between. The CDR3 spans 13 residues. The CDR3 nucleotides read TGTGCCAGTCAGGATTTCTCTGGAAACACCATATATTTT. Translating it yields CASQDFSGNTIYF.

The genes are TRBV30 and TRBJ1-2, with a possible D match to TRBD1 (6 bases). With 6 bases removed from V and 4 bases from J, the gap between germline ends came to 15 bases. This CDR3 spans 13 amino acids. Germline V gene sequence: CDR1 GTSNPN, CDR2 SVGIG (reference sequence). In DNA, the CDR3 is TGTGCCTGTGTTCGTCAGGGGTTCTATGGCTACACCTTC. Amino acid sequence: CACVRQGFYGYTF.

The rearrangement joins TRBV6-1 to TRBJ2-7; unclear D gene. Looked up from germline, CDR1 is MNHNS and CDR2 is SASEGT. The CDR3 runs to 12 residues. V shed 2 bases and J shed 5 bases, with 7 bases lying between them. The CDR3 here is CASSEPGNEQYF. Here the CDR3 DNA reads TGTGCCAGCAGTGAACCTGGTAACGAGCAGTACTTC.

The chain employs TRBV7-9 and TRBJ2-7; 8 bases map to TRBD1. The CDR3 runs 12 residues. V shed 5 bases, J shed 4 bases, and the junction held 1 base outside the gene matches. CDR1 and CDR2 from the germline V gene are SEHNR and FQNEAQ (reference sequence). CDR3 bases: TGTGCCAGCAGCGGGACAGGTTACGAGCAGTACTTC. Amino acids: CASSGTGYEQYF.

The chain combines TRBV2 with TRBJ2-2, with TRBD1 identical over 8 bases. The CDR3 has 15 residues. Germline assignment: CDR1 SNHLY and CDR2 FYNNEI. V trimming: 6 bases; J trimming: 5 bases; junction bases outside the gene matches: 8. CDR3 region: CASRAQGADTGELFF. The CDR3 DNA follows: TGTGCCAGCAGGGCGCAGGGGGCGGATACCGGGGAGCTGTTTTTT.

V usage is TRBV7-8 and J usage is TRBJ1-1; TRBD1 matches 7 bases. Germline loops: CDR1 SGHVS, CDR2 FQNEAQ. This CDR3 has 14 residues. The junction had 5 bases not matched to a gene; V was cut back by 4 bases and J by 3 bases. The CDR3 is CASSYRGGYTEAFF. DNA for the CDR3: TGTGCCAGCAGCTATCGAGGGGGCTACACTGAAGCTTTCTTT.

The chain links TRBV9 to TRBJ2-1; 7 bases are a match to TRBD1. Germline V lookup: CDR1 SGDLS, CDR2 YYNGEE. The CDR3 is 15 amino acids. V shed 3 bases and J 3 bases; nucleotides not matched to a gene: 6. CDR3 protein: CASSARGTDYNEQFF. In DNA, the CDR3 is TGTGCCAGCAGCGCCAGGGGGACGGACTACAATGAGCAGTTCTTC.

V usage is TRBV5-3 and J usage is TRBJ1-5; D uncertain. TRBV5-3 is classed as an ORF, of uncertain function. The ends were cut back, 0 bases at V and 3 bases at J, with 7 bases in the middle. The CDR3 runs 14 residues. As DNA, the CDR3 is TGTGCCAGAAGCTTGGGTTACCCCAATCAGCCCCAGCATTTT. Residues: CARSLGYPNQPQHF.

The rearrangement uses TRBV27 and TRBJ1-1; weak D call: TRBD1 (5 bases). The germline CDR1 and CDR2 sequences are MNHEY and SMNVEV (reference sequence). The V gene lost 8 bases and the J gene lost 0 bases, with 22 bases spanning the gap. The CDR3 is 17 residues long. The CDR3 protein is CASRPIRGHTMNTEAFF. The DNA of the CDR3 is TGTGCCAGCCGCCCCATCCGAGGACACACCATGAACACTGAAGCTTTCTTT.

The rearrangement uses TRBV28 and TRBJ1-2; possibly TRBD1 for D (6 bases). The CDR3 totals 12 residues. Germline CDR1 reads MDHEN; CDR2 reads SYDVKM. Trimming cost V 5 bases and J 7 bases, with 11 bases left between them. The chain's CDR3 is CASSVQGTGYTF. The CDR3 nucleotides are TGTGCCAGCAGTGTACAGGGTACTGGCTACACCTTC.

This clone has more than one count but fewer than ten. V and J are TRBV2 and TRBJ2-1; 10 positions match TRBD1. The CDR3 extends over 14 amino acids. CDR1 is SNHLY, CDR2 FYNNEI, per germline. V shed 7 bases and J 8 bases; nucleotides not matched to a gene: 8. CDR3 sequence reads: CASTSSDRGHEQFF. DNA of the CDR3: TGTGCCAGCACGAGTTCCGACAGGGGGCATGAGCAGTTCTTC.

The chain employs TRBV18 and TRBJ2-7, with 7 positions matching TRBD1. V dropped 3 bases and J dropped 7; count of bases not matched to a gene: 15. Germline V gene lookup returns CDR1 KGHSH and CDR2 LQKENI. The CDR3 sequence is 16 residues long. This CDR3 is CASSPPGTVITEEQYF. The CDR3 DNA is TGTGCCAGCTCACCTCCCGGGACAGTGATAACGGAGGAGCAGTACTTC.

The V call is TRBV2, the J call TRBJ2-3; D gene uncertain. Germline lookup yields CDR1 SNHLY and CDR2 FYNNEI. There are 16 residues in the CDR3. The V and J ends lost 4 bases and 0 bases respectively, with 14 bases between them. The CDR3: CASSGTPSGSTDTQYF. DNA of the CDR3: TGTGCCAGCAGTGGGACCCCGTCCGGAAGCACAGATACGCAGTATTTT.

This chain connects TRBV27 to TRBJ1-5; TRBD1 might be the D (5 bases). Germline V CDR1 and CDR2: MNHEY, SMNVEV (reference sequence). Trimming cost V 3 bases and J 6 bases, with 12 bases left between them. There are 14 residues in the CDR3. CDR3 sequence reads: CASSFVGGGQPQHF. Here the CDR3 DNA reads TGTGCCAGCAGTTTTGTTGGGGGTGGTCAGCCCCAGCATTTT.

This clone came up many times. This chain joins TRBV28 and TRBJ2-3; unclear D gene. Per the germline V gene, CDR1 is MDHEN and CDR2 is SYDVKM. The CDR3 contains 14 residues. With 2 bases removed from V and 3 bases from J, the gap between germline ends came to 9 bases. CDR3 in amino acids: CASSLDRDTDTQYF. The CDR3 DNA sequence: TGTGCCAGCAGTTTAGACCGAGATACAGATACGCAGTATTTT.